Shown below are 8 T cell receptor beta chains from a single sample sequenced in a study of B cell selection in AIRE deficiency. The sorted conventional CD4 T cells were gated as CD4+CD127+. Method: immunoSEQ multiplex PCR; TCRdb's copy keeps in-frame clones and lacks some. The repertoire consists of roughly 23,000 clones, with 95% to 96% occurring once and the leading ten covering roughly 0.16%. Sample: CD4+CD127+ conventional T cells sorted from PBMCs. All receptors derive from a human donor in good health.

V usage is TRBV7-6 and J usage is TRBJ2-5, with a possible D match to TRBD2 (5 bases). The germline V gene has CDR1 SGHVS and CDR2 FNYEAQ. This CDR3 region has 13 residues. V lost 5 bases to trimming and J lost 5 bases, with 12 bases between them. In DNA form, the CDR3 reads TGTGCCAGCAGCGGAAGCCCGGGGGAGACCCAGTACTTC. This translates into CASSGSPGETQYF.

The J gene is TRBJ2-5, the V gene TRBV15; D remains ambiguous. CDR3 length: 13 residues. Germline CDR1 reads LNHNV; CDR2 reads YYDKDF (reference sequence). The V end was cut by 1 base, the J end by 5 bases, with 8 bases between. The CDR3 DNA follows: TGTGCCACCAGCAGAGGGGATAAGGAGACCCAGTACTTC. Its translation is CATSRGDKETQYF.

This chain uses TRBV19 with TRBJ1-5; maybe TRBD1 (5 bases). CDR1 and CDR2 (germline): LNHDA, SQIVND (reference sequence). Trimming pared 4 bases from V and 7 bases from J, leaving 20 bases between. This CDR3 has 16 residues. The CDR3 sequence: CASSRPDRLNTQPQHF. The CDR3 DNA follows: TGTGCCAGTAGTAGACCCGACAGACTCAACACACAGCCCCAGCATTTT.

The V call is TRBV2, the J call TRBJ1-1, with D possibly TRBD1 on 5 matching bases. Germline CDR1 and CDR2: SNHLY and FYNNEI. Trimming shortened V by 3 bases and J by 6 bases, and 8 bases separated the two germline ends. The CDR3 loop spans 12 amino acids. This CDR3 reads CASSDGGSEAFF. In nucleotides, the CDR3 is TGTGCCAGCAGTGACGGGGGATCTGAAGCTTTCTTT.

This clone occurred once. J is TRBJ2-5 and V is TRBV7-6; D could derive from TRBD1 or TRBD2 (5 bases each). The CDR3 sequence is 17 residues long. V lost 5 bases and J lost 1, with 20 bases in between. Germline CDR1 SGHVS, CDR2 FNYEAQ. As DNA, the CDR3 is TGTGCCAGCAGCAGTGACCTCCCGGGACGCAGCCAAGAGACCCAGTACTTC. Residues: CASSSDLPGRSQETQYF.

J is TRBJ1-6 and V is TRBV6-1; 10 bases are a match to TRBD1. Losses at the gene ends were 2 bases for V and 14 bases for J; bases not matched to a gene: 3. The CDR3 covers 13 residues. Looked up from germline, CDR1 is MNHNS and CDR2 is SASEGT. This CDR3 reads CASSEWDRGSLHF. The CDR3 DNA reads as TGTGCCAGCAGTGAATGGGACAGGGGTTCCCTCCACTTT.

The CDR3 sequence is CASSAATGTFGNTIYF. In DNA, the CDR3 is TGTGCCAGCAGCGCAGCGACAGGGACTTTTGGAAACACCATATATTTT. The chain is built from TRBV9 and TRBJ1-3; 7 nucleotides match TRBD1. Germline CDR1 and CDR2: SGDLS and YYNGEE. V was clipped by 3 bases and J by 3 bases; unmatched bases: 9. The CDR3 is 16 residues long.

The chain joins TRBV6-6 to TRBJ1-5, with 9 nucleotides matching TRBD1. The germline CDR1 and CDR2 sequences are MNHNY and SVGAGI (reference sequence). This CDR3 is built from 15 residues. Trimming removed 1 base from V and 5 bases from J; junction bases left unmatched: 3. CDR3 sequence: CASSYWGQGDQPQHF. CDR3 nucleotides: TGTGCCAGCAGTTACTGGGGACAGGGAGATCAGCCCCAGCATTTT.